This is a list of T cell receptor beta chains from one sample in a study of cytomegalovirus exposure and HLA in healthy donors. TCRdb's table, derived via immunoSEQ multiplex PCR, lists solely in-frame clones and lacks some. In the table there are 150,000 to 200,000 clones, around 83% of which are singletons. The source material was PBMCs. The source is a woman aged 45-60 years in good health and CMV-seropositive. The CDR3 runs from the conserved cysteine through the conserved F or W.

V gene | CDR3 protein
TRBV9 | CASSILQGDNEQFF
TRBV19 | CASRGGTGGSYEQYF
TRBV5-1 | CASSLGVTSDEQYF
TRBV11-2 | CASSSRGAGANVLTF
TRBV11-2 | CASSSGRRDEQYF
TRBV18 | CASSPQADRGLEQYF
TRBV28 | CASTVGGSRVYF
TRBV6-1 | CASSERLGHQFF
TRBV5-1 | CASSIGTNQETQYF
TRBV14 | CASSQASNQPQHF
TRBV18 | CASSPQGNDYGYTF
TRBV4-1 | CASSQVVARGVPETQYF
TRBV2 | CATTPPGEGLLAFF
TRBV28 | CASSLRDRGNQPQHF
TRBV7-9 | CASRLTGAQEQYF
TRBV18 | CASSRAGSGETQYF
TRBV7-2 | CASRPGQGEETQYF
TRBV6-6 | CASSYSSENEKLFF
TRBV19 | CASSTTGGGQPQHF
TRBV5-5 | CASSLALALAKNIQYF
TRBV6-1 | CASRYLQFTDTQYF
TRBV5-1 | CASSLAGGERDTEAFF
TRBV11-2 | CASSPDSVYNSPLHF
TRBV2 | CASRPDQASVKQYF
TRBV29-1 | CSVEDLAATNEKLFF
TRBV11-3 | CASSFQGNTEAFF
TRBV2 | CASSEGWSSGANVLTF
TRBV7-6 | CASSRGTGGTPQHF
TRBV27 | CASRSAGTLNTGELFF
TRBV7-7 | CASSQDAKTSTQYF
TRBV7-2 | CASSHGTRGTGELFF
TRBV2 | CASSVVSYEQYF
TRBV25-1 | CASSDLDRTVYF
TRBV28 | CASSLTRPPYNEQFF
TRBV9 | CASSATSGRALEQFF
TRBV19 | CASSIRLAGALSYEQYF
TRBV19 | CATGTIFETQYF
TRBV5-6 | CASSSWGAGETDTQYF
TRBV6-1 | CASSPTGSDTEAFF
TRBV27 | CASSLRVLAGIYNEQFF
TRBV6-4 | CASCLRRSLLYEQYF